This T cell receptor beta chain originates from a study of cytomegalovirus exposure and HLA in healthy donors. Overall study context: Early released data comprised about 90 million unique TCRs from HLA-typed donors.

Primers included in the PCR were 60 Vbeta and 13 Jbeta primers. Assay used: immunoSEQ multiplex PCR; TCRdb lists only in-frame clones, some missing. The table records about 55,000 clones, about 82% of them present only once. As for this clone: Its cognate antigen is unknown.

Study findings and constraints: Per published reports, the classifier diagnosed cytomegalovirus status with high specificity and sensitivity. The authors considered a cluster of highly shared sequence variants likely to be a sequencing artifact. A later analysis found most CMV-associated TCR beta chains apparently HLA-restricted.

The CDR3 runs 15 residues. The germline gives CDR1 GTSNPN, CDR2 SVGIG (reference sequence). Trimming cost V 0 bases and J 7 bases, with 19 bases left between them. The gene calls are TRBV30 and TRBJ2-7; TRBD1 is a possible D gene (6 bases). This TCR was recovered from a man younger than 45 in good health and CMV-seronegative. Sequenced material: PBMCs. CDR3 residues: CAWSVKVTGKAEQYF. The CDR3, as DNA: TGTGCCTGGAGTGTAAAGGTGACAGGAAAGGCGGAGCAGTACTTC.